Listed below are T cell receptor beta chains from one sample, sequenced in a study of cytomegalovirus exposure and HLA in healthy donors. The repertoire was sequenced with immunoSEQ multiplex PCR; TCRdb's copy has only in-frame clones and lacks some. The sample contains more than 120,000 clones, 80% to 90% of which appear only once. Sequenced: PBMCs. Source of these receptors: a man younger than 30 in good health and CMV-seropositive. The CDR3 runs from the conserved cysteine through the conserved F or W. D genes are given only for firm matches. The size of a clone is reported for some rows only, either as once, few or many, or as a class for expanded clones.

V	J	size	D	CDR3	DNA
TRBV30	TRBJ2-5	NA	TRBD2	CAWSRIAGGPRETQYF	TGTGCCTGGAGTAGGATAGCGGGAGGGCCGAGAGAGACCCAGTACTTC
TRBV29-1	TRBJ1-1	NA	NA	CSVRRGGSGTEAFF	TGCAGCGTACGCCGGGGGGGGTCGGGCACTGAAGCTTTCTTT
TRBV18	TRBJ1-2	NA	NA	CASSPGGLDGYTF	TGTGCCAGCTCACCGGGAGGGCTAGATGGCTACACCTTC
TRBV9	TRBJ2-3	NA	TRBD2	CASGRDGDTQYF	TGTGCCAGCGGGAGGGATGGGGATACGCAGTATTTT
TRBV6-5	TRBJ1-2	NA	NA	CASRAPGGGYGYTF	TGTGCCAGCAGAGCCCCGGGGGGCGGCTATGGCTACACCTTC
TRBV15	TRBJ1-1	NA	NA	CATSRARVMMTEAFF	TGTGCCACCAGCAGAGCTCGGGTAATGATGACTGAAGCTTTCTTT
TRBV6-5	TRBJ1-1	NA	NA	CASSYRSEAFF	TGTGCCAGCAGTTACAGGAGTGAAGCTTTCTTT
TRBV30	TRBJ1-5	NA	NA	CAWSRNGGQPQHF	TGTGCCTGGAGTCGGAATGGCGGCCAGCCCCAGCATTTT
TRBV7-6	TRBJ2-3	NA	NA	CASSPISGSTDTQYF	TGTGCCAGCAGCCCCATCTCCGGGAGCACAGATACGCAGTATTTT
TRBV6-1	TRBJ1-5	once	NA	CASSEAGRAQPQHF	TGTGCCAGCAGTGAAGCGGGCAGGGCCCAGCCCCAGCATTTT
TRBV2	TRBJ2-7	few	NA	CASSATVASAYEQYF	TGTGCCAGCAGCGCCACCGTAGCGTCGGCCTACGAGCAGTACTTC
TRBV27	TRBJ2-7	NA	TRBD1	CASSRTGFYEQYF	TGTGCCAGCAGCCGGACAGGCTTCTACGAGCAGTACTTC
TRBV6-1	TRBJ1-6	few	NA	CASSEATTATTPLHF	TGTGCCAGCAGTGAAGCGACGACAGCTACAACACCCCTCCACTTT
TRBV5-6	TRBJ2-5	NA	TRBD2	CASSPVAGVNRETQYF	TGTGCCAGCAGCCCGGTAGCGGGGGTTAATCGAGAGACCCAGTACTTC
TRBV7-9	TRBJ2-1	NA	NA	CASTNTGGGSDEQFF	TGTGCCAGCACCAATACGGGAGGGGGCAGCGATGAGCAGTTCTTC
TRBV5-4	TRBJ2-5	NA	TRBD1	CASSFRTGTYTQYF	TGTGCCAGCAGCTTCAGGACAGGGACCTACACCCAGTACTTC
TRBV29-1	TRBJ2-5	NA	NA	CSLVGFGETQYF	TGCAGCCTTGTCGGGTTCGGAGAGACCCAGTACTTC
TRBV11-2	TRBJ2-1	NA	TRBD2	CASSPRTRRGDNEQFF	TGTGCCAGCAGCCCCAGGACTAGAAGAGGGGATAATGAGCAGTTCTTC
TRBV19	TRBJ1-2	NA	TRBD1	CASRLGQTYGYTF	TGTGCCAGTAGATTGGGACAGACCTATGGCTACACCTTC
TRBV7-8	TRBJ1-6	NA	NA	CASSLGQGGSPLHF	TGTGCCAGCAGCTTAGGGCAGGGAGGTTCACCCCTCCACTTT
TRBV30	TRBJ1-5	once	NA	CAWRGGLGRPQHF	TGTGCCTGGAGGGGGGGGCTAGGGAGGCCCCAGCATTTT
TRBV27	TRBJ2-7	NA	NA	CASSPDLTGQGYEQYF	TGTGCCAGCAGTCCGGACCTTACGGGACAAGGCTACGAGCAGTACTTC
TRBV19	TRBJ1-1	NA	NA	CAISRGMNTEAFF	TGTGCCATCTCCAGGGGCATGAACACTGAAGCTTTCTTT
TRBV6-1	TRBJ2-3	NA	NA	CASSDYPGLGTDTQYF	TGTGCCAGCAGTGACTATCCGGGGTTGGGGACAGATACGCAGTATTTT
TRBV7-9	TRBJ1-5	NA	NA	CASSPDTQVNQPQHF	TGTGCCAGCAGCCCTGACACCCAGGTCAATCAGCCCCAGCATTTT
TRBV7-9	TRBJ2-1	NA	TRBD2	CASSPLRTSGGNNEQFF	TGTGCCAGCAGCCCGCTACGGACTAGCGGGGGAAACAATGAGCAGTTCTTC
TRBV19	TRBJ1-5	NA	TRBD1	CASSMDRNQPQHF	TGTGCCAGTAGTATGGACAGGAATCAGCCCCAGCATTTT
TRBV28	TRBJ2-1	NA	NA	CASSPSDEQFF	TGTGCCAGCAGTCCGAGTGATGAGCAGTTCTTC
TRBV11-2	TRBJ2-1	once	TRBD1	CASSYRGLDNEQFF	TGTGCCAGCAGTTACAGGGGGCTCGACAATGAGCAGTTCTTC
TRBV28	TRBJ2-7	NA	NA	CASSVGVSYEQYF	TGTGCCAGCAGTGTCGGGGTGTCCTACGAGCAGTACTTC
TRBV18	TRBJ1-2	NA	TRBD1	CASSLTGQGAIGYGYTF	TGTGCCAGCTCCCTAACGGGACAGGGGGCGATAGGCTATGGCTACACCTTC
TRBV30	TRBJ2-6	NA	TRBD1	CAWSKDRLASGANVLTF	TGTGCCTGGAGCAAGGACAGGTTGGCCTCTGGGGCCAACGTCCTGACTTTC
TRBV13	TRBJ2-2	NA	NA	CASSFRGDTGELFF	TGTGCCAGCAGCTTCAGGGGGGACACCGGGGAGCTGTTTTTT
TRBV6-4	TRBJ2-1	medium-sized	TRBD2	CASSDGTSREQFF	TGTGCCAGCAGTGACGGGACTAGCCGTGAGCAGTTCTTC
TRBV6-1	TRBJ2-3	NA	NA	CASSPYGGDTQYF	TGTGCCAGCAGTCCCTATGGGGGGGATACGCAGTATTTT
TRBV18	TRBJ1-1	NA	NA	CASSPIHAATGTNTEAFF	TGTGCCAGCTCACCAATTCATGCGGCCACAGGCACGAACACTGAAGCTTTCTTT
TRBV11-2	TRBJ1-5	once	TRBD1	CASSLDPGGYQPQHF	TGTGCCAGCAGCTTAGACCCAGGGGGTTATCAGCCCCAGCATTTT
TRBV5-1	TRBJ2-7	NA	NA	CASSLFAGSSYEQYF	TGCGCCAGCAGCTTGTTTGCGGGCAGCTCCTACGAGCAGTACTTC
TRBV29-1	TRBJ2-1	NA	TRBD2	CSDSGLAGGLNEQFF	TGCAGCGATTCCGGACTAGCGGGAGGCCTTAATGAGCAGTTCTTC
TRBV14	TRBJ1-4	NA	NA	CASSRGHNEKLFF	TGTGCCAGCAGCAGGGGACATAATGAAAAACTGTTTTTT